Listed below are T cell receptor beta chains from one sample, sequenced in a study of cytomegalovirus exposure and HLA in healthy donors. TCRdb keeps only in-frame clones here, not all; method: immunoSEQ multiplex PCR. The sample has approximately 240,000 clones, over 80% seen once; the top ten hold 5.4%. Sequencing was carried out using PBMCs. The origin of the receptors is a woman aged 40 to 50 in good health and CMV-seropositive. The CDR3 runs from the conserved cysteine through the conserved F or W. D genes are given only for firm matches. Clone size is shown for a subset of rows, as once, few, many or a class of expanded clone.

J,size,V,D,DNA,CDR3
TRBJ2-5,.,TRBV11-3,.,TGTGCCAGCAGCCACCCGACAGGATCCCAAGAGACCCAGTACTTC,CASSHPTGSQETQYF
TRBJ1-4,once,TRBV10-1,.,TGCGCCAGCAGTGGGATGGACCGCGGGAATGAAAAACTGTTTTTT,CASSGMDRGNEKLFF
TRBJ2-3,.,TRBV19,.,TGTGCCAGTAGTATCTTCTCGGGTCCCCAGTATTTT,CASSIFSGPQYF
TRBJ2-1,once,TRBV14,TRBD2,TGTGCCAGCAGTCCCCTCGCGGGGGGCTTCAATGAGCAGTTCTTC,CASSPLAGGFNEQFF
TRBJ2-7,.,TRBV6-4,TRBD2,TGTGCCAGCAGGGGAGCGGGGAGGGACTACGAGCAGTACTTC,CASRGAGRDYEQYF
TRBJ1-3,few,TRBV5-1,.,TGCGCCAGCAGCTTACAGAGCTCTGGAAACACCATATATTTT,CASSLQSSGNTIYF
TRBJ2-7,.,TRBV7-9,.,TGTGCCAGCAGCGTTAGGCTGACGGGATCGGCCTACGAGCAGTACTTC,CASSVRLTGSAYEQYF
TRBJ2-3,.,TRBV7-3,TRBD2,TGTGCCAGCAGCTTACGGGTCCCTAGCGGGAGGTCTTCGGGGACAGATACGCAGTATTTT,CASSLRVPSGRSSGTDTQYF
TRBJ2-5,few,TRBV4-2,TRBD1,TGTGCCAGCAGCCAGACCGGGACAGCATTTCAAGAGACCCAGTACTTC,CASSQTGTAFQETQYF
TRBJ2-3,few,TRBV11-2,.,TGTGCCAGCAGCTTAATGGTGTGGGCTAGCACAGATACGCAGTATTTT,CASSLMVWASTDTQYF
TRBJ1-5,.,TRBV27,.,TGTGCCAGCAGTTTTGCAGGTTTTGAGTCTTGGCCCCAGCATTTT,CASSFAGFESWPQHF
TRBJ2-1,.,TRBV5-4,TRBD2,TGTGCCAGCCGAGCCGGGACTAGCGGTTACAATGAGCAGTTCTTC,CASRAGTSGYNEQFF
TRBJ2-7,.,TRBV5-4,.,TGTGCCAGCAGCTTGGAGCGCGGGGAGCCCTACGAGCAGTACTTC,CASSLERGEPYEQYF
TRBJ2-3,.,TRBV6-4,TRBD2,TGTGCCAGCAGTGACACACTAGCGGGGTCAGATACGCAGTATTTT,CASSDTLAGSDTQYF
TRBJ2-3,.,TRBV27,TRBD2,TGTGCCAGCAGTTTTAACGGGAGGGGGGGCACAGATACGCAGTATTTT,CASSFNGRGGTDTQYF
TRBJ1-1,.,TRBV7-2,.,TGTGCCAGCAGCTTAGAGACAGGGAACACTGAAGCTTTCTTT,CASSLETGNTEAFF
TRBJ2-2,.,TRBV11-1,.,TGTGCCAGCAGCGTGAGAGTGTACACCGGGGAGCTGTTTTTT,CASSVRVYTGELFF
TRBJ1-1,.,TRBV9,.,TGTGCCAGCAGCGTAGACCCAGATTTGAACACTGAAGCTTTCTTT,CASSVDPDLNTEAFF
TRBJ2-3,.,TRBV5-4,TRBD2,TGTGCCAGTAGACTAGCGGGGGGGCTCTCAGATACGCAGTATTTT,CASRLAGGLSDTQYF
TRBJ2-2,.,TRBV9,TRBD2,TGTGCCAGCAGCCGAGACCTAGCGGCTGCGAACACCGGGGAGCTGTTTTTT,CASSRDLAAANTGELFF
TRBJ2-3,.,TRBV29-1,.,TGCAGCGTTGAGTCGGTAGATACGCAGTATTTT,CSVESVDTQYF
TRBJ2-7,.,TRBV27,.,TGTGCCAGCAGTTTAAGTGGGCCCTACGAGCAGTACTTC,CASSLSGPYEQYF
TRBJ2-7,.,TRBV2,.,TGTGCCAGCAGCGAGACTGGAACACCTTACTACGAGCAGTACTTC,CASSETGTPYYEQYF
TRBJ1-3,.,TRBV15,TRBD1,TGTGCCACCAGCAGGGGTTATGGGACAGCCGAAGGAAACACCATATATTTT,CATSRGYGTAEGNTIYF
TRBJ2-1,.,TRBV19,.,TGTGCCAGTAGTACCCATACTAGCCCCTACAATGAGCAGTTCTTC,CASSTHTSPYNEQFF
TRBJ1-2,.,TRBV6-5,.,TGTGCCAGCTCTACAGGCCTCTATGGCTACACCTTC,CASSTGLYGYTF
TRBJ2-5,.,TRBV6-5,TRBD1,TGTGCCAGCAGTTGGGGAGGGACAGGGGGGGAAGAGACCCAGTACTTC,CASSWGGTGGEETQYF
TRBJ1-5,few,TRBV27,.,TGTGCCAGCAGTTCATTCCGGACAGAACAGCCCCAGCATTTT,CASSSFRTEQPQHF
TRBJ2-1,.,TRBV5-1,TRBD2,TGCGCCAGCAGCTTGGCCGGGACTAGCGCTTACAATGAGCAGTTCTTC,CASSLAGTSAYNEQFF
TRBJ2-7,.,TRBV2,TRBD2,TGTGCCAGCAGTTCATCGAGACTAGCGGTAACCTACGAGCAGTACTTC,CASSSSRLAVTYEQYF
TRBJ1-5,.,TRBV18,.,TGTGCCAGCTCACCCCTGGCCCAGGGGAGTCAGCCCCAGCATTTT,CASSPLAQGSQPQHF
TRBJ2-5,.,TRBV7-6,.,TGTGCCAGCAGCTTAAATGGCGAGACCCAGTACTTC,CASSLNGETQYF
TRBJ1-1,.,TRBV15,.,TGTGCCACCAGCAGAGATCGGTCGTACACTGAAGCTTTCTTT,CATSRDRSYTEAFF
TRBJ1-2,.,TRBV6-1,.,TGTGCCAGCAGTGAAAGCCAAAATTTCGTTCAGGTCAATGGCTACACCTTC,CASSESQNFVQVNGYTF
TRBJ2-3,.,TRBV30,.,TGTGCCTGGAGTGGCGGCACAGATACGCAGTATTTT,CAWSGGTDTQYF
TRBJ2-3,.,TRBV29-1,TRBD2,TGCAGCGTTGGCCGGGGCCTAGCGGAAGAATCTACGCAGTATTTT,CSVGRGLAEESTQYF
TRBJ2-1,once,TRBV30,.,TGTGCCTGGAGTGATCGGAATGAGCAGTTCTTC,CAWSDRNEQFF
TRBJ1-2,.,TRBV27,TRBD1,TGTGCCAGCAGTTTGGACAGGGGCTGGGGAGGCTACACCTTC,CASSLDRGWGGYTF
TRBJ2-7,.,TRBV4-3,TRBD2,TGCGCCAGCAGCCCCCGAGCCCCGGGGGGGAGTCAATACGAGCAGTACTTC,CASSPRAPGGSQYEQYF
TRBJ2-3,.,TRBV27,.,TGTGCCAGCAGTTTCTCCGATACGCAGTATTTT,CASSFSDTQYF
TRBJ1-2,.,TRBV6-5,.,TGTGCCAGCAGTTACTCGCTCAGGGATCATGGCTACACCTTC,CASSYSLRDHGYTF
TRBJ1-3,.,TRBV11-3,.,TGTGCCAGCAGCTGGACAGCGGGAAACACCACATATTTT,CASSWTAGNTTYF
TRBJ2-7,.,TRBV19,TRBD2,TGTGCCAGTAGTTCACCGGGACTAGCTTACGAGCAGTACTTC,CASSSPGLAYEQYF
TRBJ2-7,.,TRBV7-2,TRBD1,TGTGCCAGCAGCCATGGACAGGGGGCCGCCTACGAGCAGTACTTC,CASSHGQGAAYEQYF
TRBJ2-1,few,TRBV15,.,TGTGCCACCGGAAACCCCCCGATGGACACAGTACATGAGCAGTTCTTC,CATGNPPMDTVHEQFF
TRBJ2-2,.,TRBV5-5,TRBD1,TGTGCCAGCAGCTTCCCACAGGGGAAGAGCACCGGGGAGCTGTTTTTT,CASSFPQGKSTGELFF
TRBJ1-1,once,TRBV18,.,TGTGCCAGCTCACCAAGTGGGCTGAACACTGAAGCTTTCTTT,CASSPSGLNTEAFF
TRBJ1-2,.,TRBV4-1,.,TGCGCCAGCAGCCAAGATCCCGGGTTTGGTGGCTACACCTTC,CASSQDPGFGGYTF